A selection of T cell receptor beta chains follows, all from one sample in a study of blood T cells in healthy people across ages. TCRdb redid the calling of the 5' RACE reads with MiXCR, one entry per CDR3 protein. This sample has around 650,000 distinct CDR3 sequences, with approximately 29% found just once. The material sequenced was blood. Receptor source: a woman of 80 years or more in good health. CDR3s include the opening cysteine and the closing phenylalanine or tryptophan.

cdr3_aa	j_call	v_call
CASSVGRVVGDTQYF	TRBJ2-3	TRBV12-3/TRBV12-4
CASSYASEGQPQHF	TRBJ1-5	TRBV6-2/TRBV6-3
CASSVNAGEGEKLFF	TRBJ1-4	TRBV9
CSARTGLETQYF	TRBJ2-5	TRBV20-1
CAGSDDRGHTGERFF	TRBJ2-2	TRBV27
CSARGWAYSYEQYF	TRBJ2-7	TRBV20-1
CSAIGEEGDYSNQPQHF	TRBJ1-5	TRBV20-1
CASSQGAGANVLTF	TRBJ2-6	TRBV6-5
CASRNTGAHEQFF	TRBJ2-1	TRBV27
CASSPRGNYEQYF	TRBJ2-7	TRBV7-9
CASSPSAGQVVGYTF	TRBJ1-2	TRBV18
CASSYLQDLYGYTF	TRBJ1-2	TRBV6-2/TRBV6-3
CASTPGLLDYGYTF	TRBJ1-2	TRBV19
CSVRGYGGNSYEQYF	TRBJ2-7	TRBV20-1
CASTRSIGETQYF	TRBJ2-5	TRBV5-4
CASKWDNQPQHF	TRBJ1-5	TRBV6-1
CASSYTGGETEAFF	TRBJ1-1	TRBV6-6
CASREPFGLPNNEQFF	TRBJ2-1	TRBV6-1